This note documents a single TCR beta chain sequence. The source of the sample is a study of blood T cell repertoires in COVID-19. About the research overall: COVID-19 samples from acute and convalescent phases originated in the United States, Italy and Spain. The analysed material was cDNA or gDNA that came from T cells, B-cell-depleted T cells, or PBMCs.

Original data processing: Nucleated cell number was recorded as an estimate derived from reference gene primer amplification. Generated by immunoSEQ multiplex PCR, the TCRdb table keeps only in-frame clones and is missing some. The V and J calls and clone size were taken over from that table, and D and trimming were inferred from the DNA. The sample shows some 120,000 clones, around 80% of them seen only once. The receptor was derived from a woman aged 55-70 years with acute or convalescent COVID-19. The sequenced material came from peripheral blood.

The CDR3: CASSLRGRTEAFF. CDR3 coding DNA: TGTGCCAGCAGTTTGAGGGGGCGCACTGAAGCTTTCTTT. V is TRBV12-3 or TRBV12-4 and J is TRBJ1-1, with 7 bases fitting TRBD1. This CDR3 comprises 13 residues. Trimming took 3 bases from V and 4 from J; bases not matched to a gene: 2.